The 5 T cell receptor beta chains given below trace back to one sample, sequenced in a study of cytomegalovirus exposure and HLA in healthy donors. Vbeta (60) and Jbeta (13) primers were used in the PCR. Some clones are missing from TCRdb's copy, which holds only in-frame ones; the method was immunoSEQ multiplex PCR. Altogether approximately 88,000 clones are present, roughly 79% being singletons, with the ten largest covering about 1.4%. The sample taken for sequencing was PBMCs. All receptors derive from a male donor in good health and CMV-seronegative.

J is TRBJ2-3 and V is TRBV18, with D possibly TRBD1 on 5 matching bases. V lost 2 bases and J lost 8, with 11 bases in between. CDR3 length: 13 residues. In germline, CDR1 is KGHSH, CDR2 LQKENI. The CDR3 nucleotides are TGTGCCAGCTCACCAATTAATAGGGGTACGCAGTATTTT. It specifies CASSPINRGTQYF.

This chain connects TRBV7-3 to TRBJ1-1; D is ambiguous. This CDR3 contains 14 residues. V was pared by 2 bases and J by 3 bases, with 10 bases between. Germline CDR1 reads SGHTA; CDR2 reads FQGTGA. CDR3: CASSLLGLHTEAFF. In DNA, the CDR3 is TGTGCCAGCAGCTTACTAGGTTTACACACTGAAGCTTTCTTT.

The sample holds a few counts of this clone. The rearrangement joins TRBV6-1 to TRBJ2-7; 7 bases agree with TRBD1. The CDR3 spans 13 residues. The V segment lost 5 bases and the J segment 5 bases; nucleotides outside the gene matches: 6. Germline V gene lookup returns CDR1 MNHNS and CDR2 SASEGT. In DNA, the CDR3 is TGTGCCAGCAGTCACCAAGACAGGGACGAGCAGTACTTC. Its translation is CASSHQDRDEQYF.

The genes are TRBV28 and TRBJ1-1; 8 bases align to TRBD1. V shed 3 bases, J shed 4 bases, and the junction held 4 bases outside the gene matches. CDR3 length equals 14 residues. From germline, CDR1 is MDHEN and CDR2 SYDVKM. CDR3 amino acids: CASSFRQGTTEAFF. In DNA, the CDR3 is TGTGCCAGCAGTTTTCGACAGGGGACCACTGAAGCTTTCTTT.

This clone was observed a handful of times. The chain joins TRBV6-5 to TRBJ2-3, with a tentative D call TRBD1 (6 bases). Trimming left V 2 bases short and J 4 bases short, with 13 bases between. The CDR3 sequence is 15 residues long. The germline CDR1 and CDR2 sequences are MNHEY and SVGAGI. DNA of the CDR3: TGTGCCAGCAGTTACCGGGACATAGGGGCAGATACGCAGTATTTT. As protein: CASSYRDIGADTQYF.